There are many counts of the clone carrying this T cell receptor (beta chain). TCR beta CDR3 regions were amplified from RNA. The HTBI primer set served for first-round RT-PCR of the TCR CDR3. Using its own MiXCR run on the multiplex PCR reads, TCRdb lists one record per CDR3 protein. The sample records 550,000 to 800,000 distinct CDR3 sequences, around 16% being singletons. Between the trimmed V and J ends, which lost 4 bases and 4 bases, there was a span of 16 bases. The germline CDR1 and CDR2 sequences are SQVTM and ANQGSEA. The CDR3 contains 14 residues. These data are taken from a study of T cells in Graves' hyperthyroidism and ophthalmopathy.

The clonotype was recovered from a man aged 45-60 years with Graves' hyperthyroidism. The sample consisted of blood. The chain is built from TRBV29-1 and TRBJ1-1; possible D gene TRBD1, 6 bases. The CDR3 here is CSVAPGGASTEAFF. The CDR3 DNA is TGCAGCGTTGCCCCCGGGGGCGCTTCCACTGAAGCTTTCTTT.